Sequencing of this T cell receptor beta chain was carried out in a study of T cell changes during pregnancy in multiple sclerosis. Using immunoSEQ multiplex PCR, the repertoire was profiled, and TCRdb retains in-frame clones only, with some absent. The table lists tens of thousands of clones, about 94% of them singletons. Germline V gene data show CDR1 as MGHRA and CDR2 as YSYEKL. V dropped 4 bases and J dropped 2 bases, with 15 bases sitting between them. This CDR3 comprises 16 residues. The chain couples TRBV4-1 to TRBJ1-5, with D unresolved. Sequenced here: peripheral blood, sampled in the third trimester of pregnancy. The origin of this receptor is a female donor in good health, enrolled as a control in a pregnancy study. CDR3 region: CASSPVDGNGNQPQHF. In DNA form, the CDR3 reads TGCGCCAGCAGCCCGGTTGACGGGAATGGCAATCAGCCCCAGCATTTT.